Below, 9 T cell receptor beta chains from the same sample are listed, as sequenced in a study of T cells in Graves' hyperthyroidism and ophthalmopathy. TCR beta CDR3 sequences were amplified from RNA transcripts. When the TCR CDR3 underwent first-round RT-PCR, the HTBI primer set was used. MiXCR, applied by TCRdb to the multiplex PCR reads, yields one record per CDR3 protein. The profile covers around 570,000 distinct CDR3 sequences, with approximately 20% appearing a single time and roughly 50% taken by the ten largest. Sequenced: blood. Receptors originate from a man between 35 and 55 years old with Graves' ophthalmopathy.

The chain employs TRBV5-1 and TRBJ1-3, with D hard to call. The CDR3 covers 15 residues. V was clipped by 2 bases and J by 0 bases, with 9 bases between them. Germline values: CDR1 SGHRS, CDR2 YFSETQ. CDR3 in amino acids: CASSLTISSGNTIYF. CDR3 DNA sequence: TGCGCCAGCAGCTTAACGATCAGCTCTGGAAACACCATATATTTT.

This clonotype was picked up a small number of times. The chain recombines TRBV5-6 with TRBJ2-3; possible D gene TRBD2, 6 bases. This CDR3 spans 16 amino acids. V was shortened by 4 bases and J by 0 bases, with 15 bases between the two germline ends. Germline CDR1 reads SGHDT; CDR2 reads YYEEEE. The CDR3 bases are TGTGCCAGCAGCGGGGGGAACTATTATAGCACAGATACGCAGTATTTT. Translated: CASSGGNYYSTDTQYF.

This chain connects TRBV12-3 or TRBV12-4 to TRBJ2-7, with 8 bases matching TRBD2. The trim removed 3 bases at V and 2 bases at J, leaving 27 bases unmatched. The CDR3 is made up of 22 amino acids. The CDR3: CASSFLFGDQRAVGLATYEQYF. CDR3 sequence (DNA): TGTGCCAGCAGTTTTCTCTTCGGGGATCAGCGGGCCGTTGGACTAGCTACCTACGAGCAGTACTTC.

The chain has TRBV15 and TRBJ1-5, with 8 bases lining up with TRBD1. With 1 base clipped from V and 2 bases from J, the junction kept 10 bases outside the gene matches. The CDR3 is made up of 18 amino acids. Germline V gene lookup returns CDR1 LNHNV and CDR2 YYDKDF (reference sequence). The CDR3 reads CATSRVVGTGQGNQPQHF. CDR3 nucleotides: TGTGCCACCAGCAGAGTCGTTGGGACAGGACAGGGCAATCAGCCCCAGCATTTT.

This clonotype was observed at least ten times. V is TRBV3-1 and J is TRBJ2-1; D possibly corresponds to TRBD2 (5 bases). The CDR3 totals 12 residues. Germline assignment: CDR1 LGHDT and CDR2 YNNKEL (reference sequence). V shed 7 bases and J shed 6 bases, with 10 bases lying between them. This chain's CDR3 is CASIGLGNEQFF. CDR3 coding DNA: TGTGCCAGCATCGGACTGGGCAATGAGCAGTTCTTC.

This clonotype came up a few times. This chain joins TRBV2 and TRBJ2-7; 11 bases align to TRBD2. V lost 9 bases, J lost 5 bases, and 12 bases stayed unmatched. CDR3 length: 15 amino acids. CDR1 is SNHLY, CDR2 FYNNEI, per germline. CDR3 region: CARNSGRANPHEQYF. DNA for the CDR3: TGTGCCAGAAATAGCGGGAGGGCCAATCCCCACGAGCAGTACTTC.

The CDR3 DNA follows: TGTGCCAGCAGCCGGACTAGCGGGGGGGTCAATGAGCAGTTCTTC. It is translated as CASSRTSGGVNEQFF. The chain couples TRBV5-4 to TRBJ2-1; 15 positions agree with TRBD2. Germline loops: CDR1 SGHNT, CDR2 YYREEE (reference sequence). V lost 4 bases to trimming and J lost 6 bases; unmatched junction nucleotides: 2. The CDR3 runs 15 residues.

This clonotype was found many times. The rearrangement joins TRBV19 to TRBJ1-5; perhaps TRBD1 as D (5 bases). The germline gives CDR1 LNHDA, CDR2 SQIVND (reference sequence). This CDR3 spans 16 amino acids. Trimming took off 5 bases at V and 2 bases at J, with 16 bases between the two ends. CDR3 sequence (DNA): TGTGCCAGTAGTTTGGACGGGGCCCATGGCAATCAGCCCCAGCATTTT. It encodes CASSLDGAHGNQPQHF.

The sample holds many counts of this clonotype. The CDR3 DNA reads as TGTGCCAGCAGTCGGGGGGCCCGCACAGATACGCAGTATTTT. Translation gives CASSRGARTDTQYF. The gene calls are TRBV3-1 and TRBJ2-3; D is perhaps TRBD2 (7 bases). The germline CDR1 and CDR2 sequences are LGHDT and YNNKEL (reference sequence). V was clipped by 6 bases and J by 1 base, with 11 bases between them. The CDR3 extends over 14 amino acids.